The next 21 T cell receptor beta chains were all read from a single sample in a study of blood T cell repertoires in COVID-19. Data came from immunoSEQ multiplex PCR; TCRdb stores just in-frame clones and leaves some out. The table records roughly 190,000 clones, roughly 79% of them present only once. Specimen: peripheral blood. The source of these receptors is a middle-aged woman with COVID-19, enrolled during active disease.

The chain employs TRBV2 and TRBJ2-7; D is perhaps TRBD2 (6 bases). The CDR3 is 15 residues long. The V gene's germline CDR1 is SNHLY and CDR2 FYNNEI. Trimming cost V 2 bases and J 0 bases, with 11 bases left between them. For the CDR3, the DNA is TGTGCCAGCAGTGAAACCCGGGGGATCTCCTACGAGCAGTACGTC. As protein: CASSETRGISYEQYV.

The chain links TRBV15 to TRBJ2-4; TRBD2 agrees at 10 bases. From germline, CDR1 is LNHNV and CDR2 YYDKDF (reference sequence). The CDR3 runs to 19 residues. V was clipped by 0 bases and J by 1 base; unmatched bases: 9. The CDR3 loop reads CATSRDISGRAGAKNIQYF. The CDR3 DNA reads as TGTGCCACCAGCAGAGATATCAGCGGGAGGGCCGGGGCCAAAAACATTCAGTACTTC.

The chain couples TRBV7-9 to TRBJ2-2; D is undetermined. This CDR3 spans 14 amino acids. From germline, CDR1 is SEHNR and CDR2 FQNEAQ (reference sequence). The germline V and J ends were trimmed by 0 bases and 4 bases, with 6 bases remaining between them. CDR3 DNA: TGTGCCAGCAGCTTAGCGAGAACCACCGGGGAGCTGTTTTTT. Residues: CASSLARTTGELFF.

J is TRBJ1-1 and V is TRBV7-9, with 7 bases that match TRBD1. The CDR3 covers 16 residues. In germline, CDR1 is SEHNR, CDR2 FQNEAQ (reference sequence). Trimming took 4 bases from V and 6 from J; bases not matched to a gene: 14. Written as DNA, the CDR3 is TGTGCCAGCAGCTCGGACCGGGACAGTATTTTCGCTGAAGCTTTCTTT. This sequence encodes CASSSDRDSIFAEAFF.

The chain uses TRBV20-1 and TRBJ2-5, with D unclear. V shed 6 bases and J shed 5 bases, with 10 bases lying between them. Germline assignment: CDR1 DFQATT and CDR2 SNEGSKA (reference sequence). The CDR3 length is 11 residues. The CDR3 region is CSAMTGETQYF. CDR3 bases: TGCAGTGCCATGACCGGGGAGACCCAGTACTTC.

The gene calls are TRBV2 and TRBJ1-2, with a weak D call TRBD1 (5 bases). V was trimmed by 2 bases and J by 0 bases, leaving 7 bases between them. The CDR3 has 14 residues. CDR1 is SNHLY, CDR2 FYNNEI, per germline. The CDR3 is CASSEPTANYGYTF. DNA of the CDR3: TGTGCCAGCAGTGAACCGACAGCTAACTATGGCTACACCTTC.

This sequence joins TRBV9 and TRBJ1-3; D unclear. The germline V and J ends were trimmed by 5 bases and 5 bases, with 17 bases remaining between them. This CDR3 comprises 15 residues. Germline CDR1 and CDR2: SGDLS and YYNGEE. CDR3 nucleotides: TGTGCCAGCAGTCTAGATCCTTTGAATAGAAACACCATATATTTT. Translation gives CASSLDPLNRNTIYF.

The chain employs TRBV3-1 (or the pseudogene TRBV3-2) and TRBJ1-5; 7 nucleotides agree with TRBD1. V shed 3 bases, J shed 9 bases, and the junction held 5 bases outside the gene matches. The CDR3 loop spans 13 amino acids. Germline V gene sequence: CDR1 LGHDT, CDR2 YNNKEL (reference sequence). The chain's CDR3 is CASSQRPGGPQHF. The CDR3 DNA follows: TGTGCCAGCAGCCAGCGACCAGGGGGGCCCCAGCATTTT.

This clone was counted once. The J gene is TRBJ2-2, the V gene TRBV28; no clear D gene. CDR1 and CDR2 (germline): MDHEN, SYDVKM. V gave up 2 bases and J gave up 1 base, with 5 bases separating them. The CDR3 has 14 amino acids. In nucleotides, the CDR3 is TGTGCCAGCAGTTTAGGAGTGAACACCGGGGAGCTGTTTTTT. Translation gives CASSLGVNTGELFF.

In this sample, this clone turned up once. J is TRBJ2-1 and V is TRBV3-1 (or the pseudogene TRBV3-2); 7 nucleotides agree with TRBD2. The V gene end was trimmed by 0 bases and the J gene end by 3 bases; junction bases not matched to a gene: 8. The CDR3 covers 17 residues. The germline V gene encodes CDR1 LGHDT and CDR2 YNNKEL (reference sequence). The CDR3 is CASSQDFIAGYYNEQFF. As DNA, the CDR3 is TGTGCCAGCAGCCAAGATTTTATAGCGGGCTACTACAATGAGCAGTTCTTC.

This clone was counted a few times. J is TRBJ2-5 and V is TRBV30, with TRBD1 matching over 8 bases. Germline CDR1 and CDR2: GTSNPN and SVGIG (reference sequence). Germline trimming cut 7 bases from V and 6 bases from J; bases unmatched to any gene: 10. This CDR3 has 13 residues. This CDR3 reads CASTQGVQKTQYF. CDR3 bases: TGTGCCTCGACACAGGGGGTACAGAAGACCCAGTACTTC.

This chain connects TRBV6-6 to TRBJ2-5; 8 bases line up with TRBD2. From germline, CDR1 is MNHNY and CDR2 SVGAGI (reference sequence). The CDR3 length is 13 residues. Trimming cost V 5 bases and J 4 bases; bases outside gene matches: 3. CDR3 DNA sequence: TGTGCCAGCAGTCGTACTAGCGGAGAGACCCAGTACTTC. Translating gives CASSRTSGETQYF.

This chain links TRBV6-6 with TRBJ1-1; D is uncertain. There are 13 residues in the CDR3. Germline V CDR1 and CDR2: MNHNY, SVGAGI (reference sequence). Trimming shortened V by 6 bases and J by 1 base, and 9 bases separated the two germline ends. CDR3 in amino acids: CASSLLGNTEAFF. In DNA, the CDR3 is TGTGCCAGCAGCCTCCTAGGGAACACTGAAGCTTTCTTT.

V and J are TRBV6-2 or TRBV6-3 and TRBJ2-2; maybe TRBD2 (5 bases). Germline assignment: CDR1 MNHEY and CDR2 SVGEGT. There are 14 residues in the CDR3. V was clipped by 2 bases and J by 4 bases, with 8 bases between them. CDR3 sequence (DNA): TGTGCCAGCAGTTACGAGGGTTTCACCGGGGAGCTGTTTTTT. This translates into CASSYEGFTGELFF.

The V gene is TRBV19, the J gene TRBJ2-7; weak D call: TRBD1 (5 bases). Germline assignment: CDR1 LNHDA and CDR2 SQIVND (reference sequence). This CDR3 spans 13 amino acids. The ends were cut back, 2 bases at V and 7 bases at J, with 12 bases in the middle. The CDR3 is CASSILPGSEQYF. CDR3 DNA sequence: TGTGCCAGTAGTATATTACCAGGGTCGGAGCAGTACTTC.

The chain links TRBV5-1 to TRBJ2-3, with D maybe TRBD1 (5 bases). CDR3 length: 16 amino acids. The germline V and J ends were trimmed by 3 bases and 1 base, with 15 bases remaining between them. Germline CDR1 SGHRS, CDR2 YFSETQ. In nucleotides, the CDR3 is TGCGCCAGCAGCTCCGGAAGGGGTGTGCGCACAGATACGCAGTATTTT. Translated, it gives CASSSGRGVRTDTQYF.

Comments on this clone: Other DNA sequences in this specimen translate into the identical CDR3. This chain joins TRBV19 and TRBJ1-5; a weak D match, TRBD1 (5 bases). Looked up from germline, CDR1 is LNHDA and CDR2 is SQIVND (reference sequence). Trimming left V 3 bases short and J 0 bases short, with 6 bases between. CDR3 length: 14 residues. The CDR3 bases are TGTGCCAGTAGTATCCAGGGTAGCAATCAGCCCCAGCATTTT. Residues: CASSIQGSNQPQHF.

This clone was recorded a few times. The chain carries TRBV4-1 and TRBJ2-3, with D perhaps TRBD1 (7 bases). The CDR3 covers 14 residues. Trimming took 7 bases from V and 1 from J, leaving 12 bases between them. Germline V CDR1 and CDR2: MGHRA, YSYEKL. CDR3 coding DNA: TGCGCCAGCAAGGAGGGGGCGCGCACAGATACGCAGTATTTT. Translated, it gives CASKEGARTDTQYF.

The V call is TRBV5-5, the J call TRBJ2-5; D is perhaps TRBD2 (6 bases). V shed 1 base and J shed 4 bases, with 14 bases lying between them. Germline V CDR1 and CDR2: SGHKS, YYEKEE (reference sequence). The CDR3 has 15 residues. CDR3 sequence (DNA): TGTGCCAGCAGCTTGTCCGGAGGGAGCGTAGAGACCCAGTACTTC. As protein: CASSLSGGSVETQYF. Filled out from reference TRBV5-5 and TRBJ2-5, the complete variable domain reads DAGVTQSPTHLIKTRGQQVTLRCSPISGHKSVSWYQQVLGQGPQFIFQYYEKEERGRGNFPDRFSARQFPNYSSELNVNALLLGDSALYLCASSLSGGSVETQYFGPGTRLLVL.

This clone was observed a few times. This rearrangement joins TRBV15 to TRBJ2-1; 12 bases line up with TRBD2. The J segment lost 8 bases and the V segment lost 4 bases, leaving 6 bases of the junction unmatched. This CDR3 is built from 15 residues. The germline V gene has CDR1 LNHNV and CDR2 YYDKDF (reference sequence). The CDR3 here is CATSTRLAGVDEQFF. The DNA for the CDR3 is TGTGCCACCAGCACCAGACTAGCGGGAGTGGATGAGCAGTTCTTC.

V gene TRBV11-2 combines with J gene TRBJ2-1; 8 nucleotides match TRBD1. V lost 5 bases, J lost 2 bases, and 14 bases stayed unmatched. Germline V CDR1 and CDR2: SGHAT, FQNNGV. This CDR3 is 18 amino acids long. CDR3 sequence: CASSQREPGQVTYNEQFF. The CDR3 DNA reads TGTGCCAGCAGCCAACGCGAACCGGGACAGGTAACCTACAATGAGCAGTTCTTC.